Reported below is one TCR beta chain. The V gene end was trimmed by 5 bases and the J gene end by 13 bases; junction bases not matched to a gene: 8. Germline V CDR1 and CDR2: SGHVS, FQNEAQ. The CDR3 has 12 residues. This entry belongs to a study of T-cell memory formation after mild COVID-19. TCRdb processed the 5' RACE reads anew with MiXCR; each CDR3 protein has one entry. Of hundreds of thousands of distinct CDR3 sequences in the sample, 20% were seen once. Sequences were obtained from PBMCs or a T cell subset sorted from them (not recorded which). This clonotype originated in an adult woman who had mild COVID-19 (a few samples of this study predate the infection). Cell type and time point are not known. The chain recombines TRBV7-8 with TRBJ2-1, with 7 bases matching TRBD2. The CDR3: CASSPGGYGQFF. The CDR3 nucleotides are TGTGCCAGCAGCCCGGGGGGATACGGCCAGTTCTTC.